The 2 T cell receptor beta chains given below trace back to one sample, sequenced in a study of cytomegalovirus exposure and HLA in healthy donors. Amplification used 60 Vbeta primers and 13 Jbeta primers. Profiled with immunoSEQ multiplex PCR; TCRdb holds only in-frame clones, not every one. The sample contains 90,000 to 120,000 clones, 65% to 75% of which appear only once. The sequenced material came from PBMCs. The receptors derive from a man between 35 and 55 years old in good health and CMV-seropositive.

This clone came up a few times. The gene calls are TRBV10-3 and TRBJ2-5; 7 bases are shared with TRBD2. The V gene end was trimmed by 0 bases and the J gene end by 4 bases; junction bases not matched to a gene: 11. The germline gives CDR1 ENHRY, CDR2 SYGVKD. This CDR3 region has 17 residues. CDR3 in DNA: TGTGCCATCAGTGAGTCGGGGCTAGCGGAGTGGGGAGAGACCCAGTACTTC. Amino acid sequence: CAISESGLAEWGETQYF.

The J gene is TRBJ2-1, the V gene TRBV7-3; D may be TRBD2 (6 bases). The CDR3 covers 16 residues. Germline V lookup: CDR1 SGHTA, CDR2 FQGTGA. V was cut by 1 base and J by 4 bases, with 14 bases left in between. The CDR3 is CASSLISGLTYNEQFF. CDR3 nucleotide sequence: TGTGCCAGCAGCTTAATTAGCGGACTGACTTACAATGAGCAGTTCTTC.